There are a few counts of the clone carrying this T cell receptor beta chain. CDR1 and CDR2 from the germline V gene are SGHTA and FQGNSA. The CDR3 covers 16 residues. Trimming cost V 5 bases and J 4 bases, with 19 bases left between them. Using its own MiXCR run on the 5' RACE reads, TCRdb lists one record per CDR3 protein. The table records about 250,000 distinct CDR3 sequences, around 8% of them present only once. The sample comes from a study of identical twins. The data were also submitted as part of a second study, on yellow fever vaccine responses in identical twins.

This chain uses TRBV7-2 with TRBJ2-3, with D possibly being TRBD1 or TRBD2 (5 bases each). The sequenced sample was CD8+ T cells sorted from blood. This receptor was taken from a woman between 18 and 29 years old in good health. The CDR3 DNA is TGTGCCAGCAGCCGTCGAGACAGTTTTAGCGCAGATACGCAGTATTTT. As protein: CASSRRDSFSADTQYF.